This TCR beta chain was captured by sequencing in a study of response to subunit inactivated influenza vaccine. Study-level points and caveats: Few new T cells, the authors suggested, are recruited by each seasonal influenza vaccination.

Germline CDR1 and CDR2: KGHSH and LQKENI. Trimming removed 1 base at V and 1 base at J, with 13 bases between. This CDR3 contains 17 residues. TCRdb reprocessed the RT-PCR reads with MiXCR, giving one entry per CDR3 protein. Found here are fewer than 550,000 distinct CDR3 sequences, about 25% of them singletons; the top ten hold 1.5% to 2%. In regard to this clonotype: Its target is not known.

The sequencing used CD4+ T cells sorted from PBMCs, collected 4 to 6 days after vaccination. The source of this sequence is a man aged 45-65 years who received an inactivated influenza vaccine. The chain carries TRBV18 and TRBJ2-2; tentative D call: TRBD1 (6 bases). CDR3 sequence: CASSPLTGHMNTGELFF. The CDR3 coding sequence is TGTGCCAGCTCACCACTCACGGGACACATGAACACCGGGGAGCTGTTTTTT. Full variable domain (missing parts from reference TRBV18 and TRBJ2-2): NAGVMQNPRHLVRRRGQEARLRCSPMKGHSHVYWYRQLPEEGLKFMVYLQKENIIDESGMPKERFSAEFPKEGPSILRIQQVVRGDSAAYFCASSPLTGHMNTGELFFGEGSRLTVL.